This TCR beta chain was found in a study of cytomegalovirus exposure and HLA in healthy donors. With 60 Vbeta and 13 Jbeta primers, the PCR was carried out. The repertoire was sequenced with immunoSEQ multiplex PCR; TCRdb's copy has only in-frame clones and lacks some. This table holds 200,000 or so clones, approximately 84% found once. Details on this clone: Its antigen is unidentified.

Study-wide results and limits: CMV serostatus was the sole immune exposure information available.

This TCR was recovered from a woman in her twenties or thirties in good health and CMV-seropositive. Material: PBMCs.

CDR3 sequence: CASSPVGGAYNEQFF. The CDR3, as DNA: TGTGCCAGCTCACCAGTCGGGGGGGCCTACAATGAGCAGTTCTTC. The chain is built from TRBV18 and TRBJ2-1, with 8 nucleotides matching TRBD2. The trim removed 2 bases at V and 2 bases at J, leaving 2 bases unmatched. Germline V gene lookup returns CDR1 KGHSH and CDR2 LQKENI. This CDR3 comprises 15 residues.